These T cell receptor beta chains were read from a single sample in a study of blood T cell repertoires in COVID-19. The table came from immunoSEQ multiplex PCR; TCRdb's copy has only in-frame clones and leaves some out. The table has 150,000 or so clones, approximately 80% seen once. The sequenced sample consisted of PBMCs or T cells enriched from blood (not recorded which). These receptor sequences come from an older woman who had recovered from COVID-19. CDR3s include the opening cysteine and the closing phenylalanine or tryptophan. Fields, in order: clone size, J gene, V gene, D gene, CDR3 DNA, CDR3 protein. D genes are given only for firm matches. Clone size is given for some rows only: seen once, a few or many times, or a class if the clone is expanded.

>.|TRBJ1-1|TRBV10-1|TRBD1
TGCGCCAGCACCATCGGACAGGGGACTGAAGCTTTCTTT
CASTIGQGTEAFF
>.|TRBJ2-7|TRBV7-2|TRBD2
TGTGCCAGCAGCTTAGCTAGGACTAGTCCTTCTTGGGAGCAGTACTTC
CASSLARTSPSWEQYF
>.|TRBJ1-5|TRBV30|.
TGTGCCTGGAGGACAAATAGCAATCAGCCCCAGCATTTT
CAWRTNSNQPQHF
>.|TRBJ2-7|TRBV30|.
TGTGCCCAGCGGACGGCCAACTACGAGCAGTACTTC
CAQRTANYEQYF
>.|TRBJ2-2|TRBV6-5|.
TGTGCCAGCAGACAGTACTCCGCGAACACCGGGGAGCTGTTTTTT
CASRQYSANTGELFF
>.|TRBJ1-1|TRBV5-6|.
TGTGCCAGCAGCTTGGTGGGCAGGGCCAACACTGAAGCTTTCTTT
CASSLVGRANTEAFF
>.|TRBJ1-5|TRBV30|.
TGTGCCTGGAGAAGGCTTGCGGGTGAGCCCCAGCATTTT
CAWRRLAGEPQHF
>.|TRBJ2-3|TRBV27|TRBD2
TGTGCCAGCAGTTTAACTAGCGGATCCAGGGATACGCAGTATTTT
CASSLTSGSRDTQYF
>.|TRBJ2-3|TRBV4-1|TRBD2
TGCGCCAGCAGCCAAGTAGCGGGGGGGCCGAGAGAGACGCAGTATTTT
CASSQVAGGPRETQYF
>.|TRBJ2-5|TRBV5-6|TRBD1
TGTGCCAGCAGCTCCGGGACAGGGACAGAGACCCAGTACTTC
CASSSGTGTETQYF
>.|TRBJ1-1|TRBV21-1|.
TGTGCCAGCAGCAAAGGACAAGAACAGGGGAACACTGAAGCTTTCTTT
CASSKGQEQGNTEAFF
>few|TRBJ1-1|TRBV10-2|.
TGCGCCAGCAGTGACACAGGGAGTACTGAAGCTTTCTTT
CASSDTGSTEAFF
>.|TRBJ1-2|TRBV30|.
TGTGCCTGGAGCCCGGGGGATGGCTACACCTTC
CAWSPGDGYTF
>many|TRBJ1-3|TRBV5-6|.
TGTGCCAGCAGCGTGGACCGCCACCGGGGAAACACCATATATTTT
CASSVDRHRGNTIYF
>.|TRBJ2-1|TRBV4-1|TRBD1
TGCGCCAGCAGCCAAGCCCCCCCCGGGACAGGCCCGTCGGGTGAGCAGTTCTTC
CASSQAPPGTGPSGEQFF
>.|TRBJ2-1|TRBV11-2|TRBD1
TGTGCCAGCAGCTCACAGGGGGCCGATTCCAGGAATGAGCAGTTCTTC
CASSSQGADSRNEQFF
>.|TRBJ1-1|TRBV2|TRBD1
TGTGCCAGCAGTGCCACAGGGGGACCCTCTGAAGCTTTCTTT
CASSATGGPSEAFF
>.|TRBJ1-5|TRBV4-2|.
TGTGCCAGCAGCCAAGAAGCAGGCGGGAATCAGCCCCAGCATTTT
CASSQEAGGNQPQHF
>.|TRBJ1-1|TRBV7-9|.
TGTGCCAGCAGCTTAGCGCATAGGATAATTGGGGGGATGAACACTGAAGCTTTCTTT
CASSLAHRIIGGMNTEAFF
>.|TRBJ1-1|TRBV19|.
TGTGCCAGTAGTATGGGCAGTAACACTGAAGCTTTCTTT
CASSMGSNTEAFF
>once|TRBJ1-6|TRBV13|TRBD1
TGTGCCAGCAGCCAGATACAGGGGGCCCTCTATAATTCACCCCTCCACTTT
CASSQIQGALYNSPLHF
>.|TRBJ2-5|TRBV6-6|TRBD2
TGTGCCAGCAGTCGACCAATTTGGCGGGGGGCCATCCAAGAGACCCAGTACTTC
CASSRPIWRGAIQETQYF
>.|TRBJ1-4|TRBV12-3/TRBV12-4|.
TGTGCCAGCAGTTTAACGCGGGGTGAAAAACTGTTTTTT
CASSLTRGEKLFF
>.|TRBJ1-3|TRBV16|.
TGTGCCAGCAGCCAAGATGACAGATCTGGAAACACCATATATTTT
CASSQDDRSGNTIYF
>few|TRBJ1-2|TRBV6-1|.
TGTGCCAGCAGTGAATTCCAGGGGACCTATGGCTACACCTTC
CASSEFQGTYGYTF
>.|TRBJ1-1|TRBV5-8|TRBD1
TGTGCCAGCAGCAGAGACAGGGTAGGCACTGAAGCTTTCTTT
CASSRDRVGTEAFF
>.|TRBJ1-6|TRBV9|TRBD1
TGTGCCAGCAGCGTGGGACAGGGCTACTCACCCCTCCACTTT
CASSVGQGYSPLHF
>.|TRBJ1-1|TRBV15|.
TGTGCCACCAGCTCGCGACGGGAGAACACTGAAGCTTTCTTT
CATSSRRENTEAFF
>.|TRBJ2-7|TRBV15|TRBD1
TGTGCCACCAGCGGCCCGGGACAGAACTCCTACGAGCAGTACTTC
CATSGPGQNSYEQYF
>.|TRBJ2-5|TRBV2|.
TGTGCCAGCCTACAGGGTGGTGGCCCCCAGGAGACCCAGTACTTC
CASLQGGGPQETQYF
>.|TRBJ1-6|TRBV5-5|TRBD1
TGTGCCAGCAGCTCCGCCGGGACAGGGATGTACTCACCCCTCCACTTT
CASSSAGTGMYSPLHF
>.|TRBJ2-2|TRBV29-1|.
TGCAGCGGGTTACAGGGCTCCGGGGAGCTGTTTTTT
CSGLQGSGELFF
>.|TRBJ2-3|TRBV27|TRBD1
TGTGCCAGCAGGGACAGGGGAGGAGGTACAGATACGCAGTATTTT
CASRDRGGGTDTQYF
>.|TRBJ1-5|TRBV27|.
TGTGCCAGCAGTTTAAAACCGCCCCCCTATAGCAATCAGCCCCAGCATTTT
CASSLKPPPYSNQPQHF
>.|TRBJ1-2|TRBV7-9|.
TGTGCCAGCAGCTCCCGAGTTGACACAAACTATGGCTACACCTTC
CASSSRVDTNYGYTF
>few|TRBJ2-5|TRBV10-2|TRBD1
TGCGCCAGCAGCTCAAGACAGGGAATGGGAGAGACCCAGTACTTC
CASSSRQGMGETQYF
>once|TRBJ1-2|TRBV5-6|TRBD1
TGTGCCAGCAGTCTCCCGGGACAGGAGAACTATGGCTACACCTTC
CASSLPGQENYGYTF
>.|TRBJ2-1|TRBV2|TRBD2
TGTGCCAGCAGTGACCCGTCCGGGACTAGTTTTAGCGATGAGCAGTTCTTC
CASSDPSGTSFSDEQFF
>.|TRBJ1-1|TRBV5-1|.
TGCGCCAGCAGCCTCCGGGGGGAGAGAGAAGCTTTCTTT
CASSLRGEREAFF
>.|TRBJ2-1|TRBV10-3|.
TGTGCCATCAGTGAGTTAAACCGGGACACACCTAATGAGCAGTTCTTC
CAISELNRDTPNEQFF
>.|TRBJ2-3|TRBV28|.
TGTGCCAGCCGGGATCTTGGGACAGATACGCAGTATTTT
CASRDLGTDTQYF
>.|TRBJ1-5|TRBV27|.
TGTGCCAGCAGCCCGTGGGGGGGCGCCAATCAGCCCCAGCATTTT
CASSPWGGANQPQHF
>.|TRBJ2-3|TRBV2|.
TGTGCCAGCAGTGCACAGAAAACAGATACGCAGTATTTT
CASSAQKTDTQYF